This T cell receptor beta chain was sequenced in a study of blood T cells in healthy people across ages. With a J-beta primer mix and a sample-barcoded 5' primer, a second PCR ran roughly 6 to 11 cycles. TCRdb itself ran the 5' RACE reads through MiXCR, one entry per CDR3 protein. The table includes fewer than 1.5 million distinct CDR3 sequences, about 43% detected once. The sample was blood. This clonotype was obtained from a woman younger than 30 in good health.

CDR3 in DNA: TGCAGTGCCTTAGTAGCAGCAGGAGTGAACACTGAAGCTTTCTTT. This gives the protein CSALVAAGVNTEAFF. The chain couples TRBV20-1 to TRBJ1-1; D unclear. CDR3 length: 15 residues. CDR1 is DFQATT and CDR2 is SNEGSKA in the germline V gene (reference sequence). Trimming stripped 6 bases from V and 0 bases from J, with 17 bases between.